These T cell receptor beta chains were read from a single sample in a study of T cell changes during pregnancy in multiple sclerosis. Only in-frame clones appear in the TCRdb table, and some are missing; sequencing was by immunoSEQ multiplex PCR. The table has 60,000 to 90,000 clones, about nine tenths seen once. This specimen was peripheral blood, taken before pregnancy. The receptors stem from a female donor with multiple sclerosis, enrolled in a pregnancy study. Both conserved end residues are part of each CDR3.

TRBV18	CASSPIPQGETQYF
TRBV6-5	CASSLNRGDTYEQYF
TRBV28	CASSWSGVQETQYF
TRBV7-9	CASSVDRDTEAFF
TRBV6-1	CASRFTSGGDNEQFF
TRBV30	CAWSVTGFTEAFF
TRBV4-2	CASSQGGTGGWRTEAFF
TRBV2	CASSFLTGHNEKLFF
TRBV5-1	CASSFLDSPLHF
TRBV6-5	CASSYRQGGQPQHF
TRBV6-1	CASTQVPGQQETQYF
TRBV5-8	CASSFAHGLPNSPLHF
TRBV7-6	CASSAGQGVNYGYTF
TRBV5-1	CASSWGTGDAYEQYF
TRBV19	CASSILIGQGGTEAFF
TRBV2	CASSEYTGRIRF
TRBV28	CASRIFTGKVPEETQYF
TRBV6-4	CASSGSSGANVLTF
TRBV4-1	CASSTTGYNEQFF
TRBV7-9	CASSRIDRDYGYTF
TRBV5-4	CASSQGGQPAYEQYF
TRBV7-2	CASSYQRGGGETQYF
TRBV18	CASLEGGSDTQYF
TRBV30	CAWSVRGQGNTIYF
TRBV29-1	CSARLVGETQYF
TRBV4-2	CASSQEGRGNEKLFF
TRBV7-2	CASSSRGIYGYTF
TRBV6-1	CASSPWTGGNTIYF
TRBV5-1	CASSAGTGRHEQYF
TRBV27	CASSLGAGAVNEQFF
TRBV5-6	CASSFHPGTRNSYEQYF
TRBV4-3	CASSQVGPGRPLHF
TRBV19	CASKADRQKNTEAFF
TRBV5-6	CASSLNYWDGRGNTIYF
TRBV6-5	CASGTWASDTQYF
TRBV12-5	CASGSPGDTNGTQYF
TRBV6-5	CASSRVVNTEAFF
TRBV29-1	CSVEKRLNTEAFF
TRBV19	CASSIGRDTQYF
TRBV7-9	CASSLVWGREKLFF
TRBV6-1	CASSEIQGGAEAFF
TRBV5-6	CASSFRQIVEKLFF
TRBV19	CASRGLAGGPKSTGELFF
TRBV6-5	CASRAGVSSPLHF
TRBV27	CASSPDRVVGVKNYGYTF
TRBV18	CASSPDGDSQHF
TRBV30	CAWAQGVHEKLFF
TRBV2	CASSDHRGYGYTF
TRBV28	CASRSIRGGSYGYTF
TRBV27	CASRGHRNTGELFF
TRBV4-1	CASSQDRIRLDGYTF
TRBV29-1	CSVQGGSEKLFF